The 26 T cell receptor beta chains reported below all come from one sample, sequenced in a study of tissue T cells after allogeneic stem cell transplantation. Using immunoSEQ multiplex PCR, the repertoire was profiled, and TCRdb retains in-frame clones only, with some absent. The sample lists approximately 5,000 clones, roughly three quarters occurring once. This material consisted of tissue from the colon, taken at autopsy. The receptors come from a female donor older than 55 with lung cancer.

V gene TRBV5-8 combines with J gene TRBJ2-7; D unresolved. Germline V gene sequence: CDR1 SGHTS, CDR2 YDEGEE. The V end lost 1 base, the J end lost 3 bases, and 8 bases lay between the germline ends. The CDR3 extends over 13 amino acids. CDR3 amino acids: CASSLIRSYEQYF. CDR3 DNA: TGTGCCAGCAGCTTGATTCGGAGCTACGAGCAGTACTTC.

By sample share, this clone is large (0.1 to 1%). The V gene is TRBV15, the J gene TRBJ1-3; tentatively, D is TRBD1 (5 bases). CDR3 length: 15 residues. Germline assignment: CDR1 LNHNV and CDR2 YYDKDF (reference sequence). Trimming cost V 4 bases and J 4 bases, with 14 bases left between them. In nucleotides, the CDR3 is TGTGCCACCAGCATAAGGGGTTTTGGAGGAAACACCATATATTTT. Its translation is CATSIRGFGGNTIYF. Full variable domain (remainder filled in from reference TRBV15 and TRBJ1-3): DAMVIQNPRYQVTQFGKPVTLSCSQTLNHNVMYWYQQKSSQAPKLLFHYYDKDFNNEADTPDNFQSRRPNTSFCFLDIRSPGLGDTAMYLCATSIRGFGGNTIYFGEGSWLTVV.

This clone was observed a handful of times. V and J are TRBV7-9 and TRBJ2-1; 10 bases align to TRBD2. This CDR3 contains 16 residues. After removal of 5 bases from V and 7 bases from J, the junction contained 11 bases not matched to a gene. The germline V gene has CDR1 SEHNR and CDR2 FQNEAQ (reference sequence). The CDR3 sequence is CASSALGGGLANEQFF. CDR3 bases: TGTGCCAGCAGCGCCTTGGGCGGGGGACTAGCGAATGAGCAGTTCTTC.

The rearrangement joins TRBV4-2 to TRBJ2-3; 9 positions agree with TRBD2. Per the germline V gene, CDR1 is LGHNA and CDR2 is YNFKEQ. The trim removed 4 bases at V and 0 bases at J, leaving 8 bases unmatched. The CDR3 loop spans 17 amino acids. CDR3 nucleotides: TGTGCCAGCAGCCCCGTTTTGGCGGGAGGGAGCACAGATACGCAGTATTTT. Its translation: CASSPVLAGGSTDTQYF.

The V and J genes are TRBV2 and TRBJ1-1; a weak D match, TRBD1 (6 bases). Germline assignment: CDR1 SNHLY and CDR2 FYNNEI. The CDR3 runs to 13 residues. V was trimmed by 1 base and J by 11 bases, leaving 14 bases between them. CDR3 residues: CASSEVRAGGAFF. The CDR3 nucleotides are TGTGCCAGCAGTGAAGTCAGGGCCGGGGGCGCTTTCTTT.

In its sample, this clone was seen a few times. The gene calls are TRBV2 and TRBJ2-7; D is possibly TRBD1 or TRBD2 (5 bases each). Trimming removed 7 bases at V and 2 bases at J, with 9 bases between. Per germline, CDR1 SNHLY and CDR2 FYNNEI. This CDR3 is 12 amino acids long. The CDR3 nucleotides are TGTGCCAGCAAGAGGGGACCCTACGAGCAGTACTTC. Amino acid sequence: CASKRGPYEQYF.

The chain has TRBV18 and TRBJ1-6, with D tentatively TRBD1 (6 bases). Per germline, CDR1 KGHSH and CDR2 LQKENI. The V gene lost 2 bases and the J gene lost 7 bases, with 6 bases spanning the gap. The CDR3 runs to 13 residues. The CDR3 coding sequence is TGTGCCAGCTCACCAGGACAGAATTCACCCCTCCACTTT. It encodes CASSPGQNSPLHF.

CDR3 residues: CASSGESNEQFF. CDR3 nucleotide sequence: TGTGCCAGCAGTGGGGAGAGTAATGAGCAGTTCTTC. The V call is TRBV5-4, the J call TRBJ2-1, with a weak D call TRBD2 (5 bases). CDR3 length: 12 residues. Between the trimmed V and J ends, which lost 5 bases and 7 bases, there was a span of 10 bases. The germline gives CDR1 SGHNT, CDR2 YYREEE (reference sequence).

V and J are TRBV11-2 and TRBJ2-7; D perhaps matches TRBD1 (6 bases). The ends were cut back, 6 bases at V and 0 bases at J, with 12 bases in the middle. The germline CDR1 and CDR2 sequences are SGHAT and FQNNGV. This CDR3 has 14 amino acids. This CDR3 reads CASRQGHSSYEQYF. CDR3 nucleotides: TGTGCCAGCAGACAGGGCCATAGCTCCTACGAGCAGTACTTC.

In its sample, this clone was seen a few times. The V gene is TRBV5-1, the J gene TRBJ2-1; 7 bases fit TRBD2. Germline CDR1 reads SGHRS; CDR2 reads YFSETQ. There are 16 residues in the CDR3. Unmatched junction bases numbered 11, after V lost 5 bases and J lost 3 bases. The CDR3: CASREAPGTNYNEQFF. The CDR3 DNA sequence: TGCGCCAGCAGGGAAGCCCCCGGGACTAACTACAATGAGCAGTTCTTC. The complete variable domain, with remaining parts taken from reference TRBV5-1 and TRBJ2-1, reads KAGVTQTPRYLIKTRGQQVTLSCSPISGHRSVSWYQQTPGQGLQFLFEYFSETQRNKGNFPGRFSGRQFSNSRSEMNVSTLELGDSALYLCASREAPGTNYNEQFFGPGTRLTVL.

The rearrangement joins TRBV27 to TRBJ1-6; D is unclear. The CDR3 spans 16 residues. Germline CDR1 and CDR2: MNHEY and SMNVEV (reference sequence). Trimming shortened V by 1 base and J by 0 bases, and 7 bases separated the two germline ends. CDR3 sequence (DNA): TGTGCCAGCAGTTTATTCGCCACCTCCTATAATTCACCCCTCCACTTT. Its translation: CASSLFATSYNSPLHF.

This rearrangement joins TRBV7-2 to TRBJ2-3, with D unresolved. Trimming cost V 1 base and J 4 bases, with 6 bases left between them. The CDR3 totals 13 residues. Looked up from germline, CDR1 is SGHTA and CDR2 is FQGNSA. This CDR3 reads CASSLVLADTQYF. CDR3 in DNA: TGTGCCAGCAGCTTAGTCCTAGCAGATACGCAGTATTTT.

A few counts support this clone. The rearrangement joins TRBV4-1 to TRBJ2-1; 8 bases align to TRBD2. V shed 3 bases, J shed 2 bases, and the junction held 6 bases outside the gene matches. CDR1 is MGHRA, CDR2 YSYEKL, per germline. This CDR3 comprises 16 residues. CDR3 nucleotides: TGCGCCAGCAGCCAGGAGCGGGGGCCAGCCTACAATGAGCAGTTCTTC. It is translated as CASSQERGPAYNEQFF.

Only a few counts were recorded for this clone. The rearrangement joins TRBV6-6 to TRBJ2-5; D not resolved. CDR1 is MNHNY and CDR2 is SVGAGI in the germline V gene (reference sequence). Trimming stripped 2 bases from V and 2 bases from J, with 12 bases between. This CDR3 spans 15 amino acids. The CDR3 loop reads CASSYADQRQETQYF. As DNA, the CDR3 is TGTGCCAGCAGTTACGCCGATCAACGGCAAGAGACCCAGTACTTC.

V and J are TRBV5-6 and TRBJ1-2, with D possibly TRBD1 on 5 matching bases. The V end was cut by 2 bases, the J end by 0 bases, with 14 bases between. CDR1 and CDR2 from the germline V gene are SGHDT and YYEEEE. The CDR3 is made up of 16 amino acids. CDR3 loop: CASSLDSGQANYGYTF. CDR3 DNA: TGTGCCAGCAGCTTAGACTCAGGGCAAGCTAACTATGGCTACACCTTC.

This clone was observed a handful of times. CDR3 loop: CASSDESSDTQYF. In nucleotides, the CDR3 is TGTGCCAGCAGTGATGAAAGCTCAGATACGCAGTATTTT. The chain uses TRBV2 and TRBJ2-3; D ambiguous. Trimming removed 3 bases at V and 4 bases at J, with 8 bases between. The CDR3 has 13 amino acids. Germline V gives CDR1 SNHLY, CDR2 FYNNEI.

The V and J genes are TRBV12-3 or TRBV12-4 and TRBJ1-1, with TRBD1 identical over 7 bases. The trim removed 3 bases at V and 7 bases at J, leaving 2 bases unmatched. This CDR3 region has 12 residues. The CDR3, as DNA: TGTGCCAGCAGTTTCGGGACAGTTGAAGCTTTCTTT. Its translation: CASSFGTVEAFF.

The chain combines TRBV7-2 with TRBJ2-4, with D perhaps matching TRBD2 (5 bases). V dropped 4 bases and J dropped 1 base, with 14 bases sitting between them. Germline CDR1 and CDR2: SGHTA and FQGNSA. This CDR3 is built from 16 residues. The CDR3 protein is CASSSEGGLAKNIQYF. CDR3 bases: TGTGCCAGCAGCTCCGAGGGTGGACTGGCCAAAAACATTCAGTACTTC.

This chain joins TRBV18 and TRBJ2-7; 13 nucleotides align to TRBD2. With V trimmed by 3 bases and J by 7 bases, 12 bases remained unmatched. The CDR3 is 17 amino acids. In germline, CDR1 is KGHSH, CDR2 LQKENI. The CDR3 DNA reads as TGTGCCAGCTCACCCCTAACGACTAGCGGGAGGTCTAAAGAGCAGTACTTC. Its translation: CASSPLTTSGRSKEQYF. The complete variable domain, with remaining parts taken from reference TRBV18 and TRBJ2-7, reads NAGVMQNPRHLVRRRGQEARLRCSPMKGHSHVYWYRQLPEEGLKFMVYLQKENIIDESGMPKERFSAEFPKEGPSILRIQQVVRGDSAAYFCASSPLTTSGRSKEQYFGPGTRLTVT.

Details on this clone: One end of the junction varies from germline; a read error may be responsible. The chain links TRBV6-1 to TRBJ2-6, with D possibly being TRBD1 (6 bases). The CDR3 has 15 amino acids. The germline V gene encodes CDR1 MNHNS and CDR2 SASEGT. The CDR3 spells CASREGGSGANVLTF. The CDR3 DNA reads TGTGCCAGCAGAGAAGGGGGCTCTGGGGCCAACGTCCTGACTTTC.

J is TRBJ2-7 and V is TRBV4-3, with 10 bases fitting TRBD1. Germline CDR1 reads LGHNA; CDR2 reads YSLEER. This CDR3 is 15 amino acids long. Germline trimming cut 4 bases from V and 3 bases from J; bases unmatched to any gene: 6. The CDR3 loop is CASSRDRTGGYEQYF. DNA of the CDR3: TGCGCCAGCAGCCGGGACCGGACAGGGGGCTACGAGCAGTACTTC.

The chain couples TRBV12-5 to TRBJ2-2; 8 bases are a match to TRBD1. CDR1 is LGHNT and CDR2 is FRNRAP in the germline V gene. Germline trimming cut 3 bases from V and 4 bases from J; bases unmatched to any gene: 10. The CDR3 covers 17 residues. For the CDR3, the DNA is TGTGCTAGTGGTTTAACGACCGGACAGGGAGGCACCGGGGAGCTGTTTTTT. It encodes CASGLTTGQGGTGELFF.

This clone turned up a few times. The chain carries TRBV6-5 and TRBJ1-2, with 8 bases that match TRBD1. Trimming took 0 bases from V and 8 from J; bases not matched to a gene: 2. Germline lookup yields CDR1 MNHEY and CDR2 SVGAGI. The CDR3 is 13 amino acids. The CDR3 nucleotides are TGTGCCAGCAGTTACTCGACAGGGGAGGGCTACACCTTC. Encoded protein: CASSYSTGEGYTF.

The chain joins TRBV5-1 to TRBJ1-1; D perhaps matches TRBD1 (6 bases). Germline V lookup: CDR1 SGHRS, CDR2 YFSETQ. The V gene lost 3 bases and the J gene lost 6 bases, with 15 bases spanning the gap. The CDR3 is made up of 14 amino acids. In DNA, the CDR3 is TGCGCCAGCAGCTGGGGTCGGGGGGCTGCTGAAGCTTTCTTT. Protein sequence: CASSWGRGAAEAFF.

This chain joins TRBV4-2 and TRBJ1-3, with 8 positions matching TRBD1. V trimming: 3 bases; J trimming: 2 bases; junction bases outside the gene matches: 3. CDR1 is LGHNA and CDR2 is YNFKEQ in the germline V gene. This CDR3 is built from 15 residues. The CDR3 DNA is TGTGCCAGCAGCCAGGGGACAGGTCCTGGAAACACCATATATTTT. Translating it yields CASSQGTGPGNTIYF.

This chain uses TRBV6-5 with TRBJ2-2; 7 positions agree with TRBD1. The germline gives CDR1 MNHEY, CDR2 SVGAGI. Trimming took 7 bases from V and 4 from J; bases not matched to a gene: 6. The CDR3 runs to 14 residues. The CDR3 spells CASTPGQTTGELFF. CDR3 bases: TGTGCCAGCACTCCGGGACAGACCACCGGGGAGCTGTTTTTT.